Shown below are 30 T cell receptor beta chains from a single sample sequenced in a study of monozygotic twins with inflammatory bowel disease. No DNA is given; TCRdb re-called the 5' RACE reads and lists each CDR3 protein once. Its table records fewer than 200,000 distinct CDR3 sequences. The material sequenced was blood. These receptors were obtained from a human donor with ulcerative colitis or Crohn's disease, or a healthy co-twin of an affected twin (not recorded which).

The chain uses TRBV5-1 and TRBJ2-3; TCRdb outputs TRBD2, but without DNA this stays unchecked. This CDR3 has 15 residues. Germline CDR1 is SGHRS and CDR2 is YFSETQ. CDR3 sequence reads: CASSGLQGYTDTQYF.

The J gene is TRBJ2-1, the V gene TRBV24-1. The CDR3 extends over 17 amino acids. From germline, CDR1 is KGHDR and CDR2 SFDVKD. The CDR3 is CATSDPRTHRNLNEQFF.

The CDR3 reads CASTLPQGYEQYF. V and J are TRBV7-9 and TRBJ2-7; TCRdb reports TRBD2, a call that lacks DNA to check it against. The CDR3 totals 13 residues. Germline loops: CDR1 SEHNR, CDR2 FQNEAQ (reference sequence).

This clonotype is deemed medium-sized by its frequency. This rearrangement joins TRBV29-1 to TRBJ2-4; lacking DNA, the TRBD2 call made by TCRdb goes unchecked. CDR3 length: 15 amino acids. Germline V gene sequence: CDR1 SQVTM, CDR2 ANQGSEA. CDR3: CSVEGRAGAKNIQYF.

The chain links TRBV29-1 to TRBJ2-3. The CDR3 totals 11 residues. CDR1 is SQVTM, CDR2 ANQGSEA, per germline. CDR3 region: CSVESTDTQYF.

This chain links TRBV5-1 with TRBJ2-1; with no DNA, the TCRdb D assignment of TRBD2 cannot be verified. Per germline, CDR1 SGHRS and CDR2 YFSETQ. This CDR3 has 15 amino acids. The CDR3: CASSLGLAGRDEQFF.

This chain uses TRBV14 with TRBJ1-3. The CDR3 length is 13 residues. Looked up from germline, CDR1 is SGHDN and CDR2 is FVKESK. The CDR3 loop is CASGQDIGNTIYF.

CDR3 sequence: CASSLARGGTYNEQFF. The rearrangement joins TRBV5-1 to TRBJ2-1; checking the TCRdb D call of TRBD2 is not possible without DNA. The CDR3 length is 16 residues. The germline V gene has CDR1 SGHRS and CDR2 YFSETQ. The full variable domain, completed using reference TRBV5-1 and TRBJ2-1, is KAGVTQTPRYLIKTRGQQVTLSCSPISGHRSVSWYQQTPGQGLQFLFEYFSETQRNKGNFPGRFSGRQFSNSRSEMNVSTLELGDSALYLCASSLARGGTYNEQFFGPGTRLTVL.

The chain has TRBV5-1 and TRBJ2-7; TCRdb's D gene call, TRBD1, goes unchecked for lack of DNA. This CDR3 contains 15 residues. Germline V gene lookup returns CDR1 SGHRS and CDR2 YFSETQ. CDR3 residues: CASSLVGTGAYEQYF.

V usage is TRBV20-1 and J usage is TRBJ2-1; as DNA is missing, the TRBD2 call by TCRdb cannot be tested. Germline CDR1 and CDR2: DFQATT and SNEGSKA (reference sequence). The length of the CDR3 is 16 residues. The CDR3 is CSARGSGRAIKYEQFF.

This chain joins TRBV5-4 and TRBJ2-3; as DNA is missing, the TRBD2 call by TCRdb cannot be tested. Germline V gene lookup returns CDR1 SGHNT and CDR2 YYREEE (reference sequence). The CDR3 is 16 amino acids. The CDR3 loop is CASSLAPTSGSPTQYF.

The chain employs TRBV6-4 and TRBJ2-3; TCRdb selects TRBD1, and the lack of DNA leaves this call unchecked. The CDR3 contains 16 residues. CDR1 and CDR2 from the germline V gene are MRHNA and SNTAGT. CDR3: CASSDGVGGSTDTQYF.

CDR3 amino acids: CASSPGLAEPDTQYF. The chain couples TRBV4-2 to TRBJ2-3; the D gene TCRdb calls, TRBD2, cannot be checked with no DNA. CDR1 is LGHNA, CDR2 YNFKEQ, per germline. CDR3 length: 15 amino acids.

The J gene is TRBJ1-1, the V gene TRBV29-1; TCRdb's assignment of TRBD1 cannot be checked, as there is no DNA. Germline assignment: CDR1 SQVTM and CDR2 ANQGSEA. The CDR3 spans 15 residues. CDR3 loop: CSVDSTQGGNTEAFF.

The chain's CDR3 is CASSQAGLMSQPRHF. The rearrangement links TRBV4-1 to TRBJ1-5. CDR3 length: 15 residues. Germline values: CDR1 MGHRA, CDR2 YSYEKL.

This rearrangement joins TRBV6-5 to TRBJ1-2; TCRdb names TRBD1, which stays unverified in the absence of DNA. Germline lookup yields CDR1 MNHEY and CDR2 SVGAGI. The CDR3 covers 15 residues. The CDR3 sequence: CASSYSRDRGLGYTF.

J is TRBJ2-5 and V is TRBV9; with no DNA, the TCRdb D assignment of TRBD2 cannot be verified. Looked up from germline, CDR1 is SGDLS and CDR2 is YYNGEE. This CDR3 is built from 15 residues. CDR3 in amino acids: CASSSGTSLQETQYF.

This chain uses TRBV5-1 with TRBJ1-1. CDR3 length: 13 amino acids. Per germline, CDR1 SGHRS and CDR2 YFSETQ. The CDR3 loop reads CASSLIVNTEAFF. Full variable domain (rest looked up from reference TRBV5-1 and TRBJ1-1): KAGVTQTPRYLIKTRGQQVTLSCSPISGHRSVSWYQQTPGQGLQFLFEYFSETQRNKGNFPGRFSGRQFSNSRSEMNVSTLELGDSALYLCASSLIVNTEAFFGQGTRLTVV.

The rearrangement uses TRBV5-1 and TRBJ2-1; the D call from TCRdb, TRBD2, cannot be confirmed without DNA. Germline V gene lookup returns CDR1 SGHRS and CDR2 YFSETQ. The CDR3 spans 16 residues. The CDR3 is CASSLGPGSGYNEQFF.

The chain couples TRBV4-3 to TRBJ2-7; TCRdb's D gene call, TRBD1, goes unchecked for lack of DNA. CDR1 is LGHNA, CDR2 YSLEER, per germline. The CDR3 consists of 15 residues. This CDR3 reads CASSQVWQGSYEQYF.

The rearrangement uses TRBV20-1 and TRBJ2-5; TCRdb returns TRBD2, unconfirmable since there is no DNA. Germline CDR1 and CDR2: DFQATT and SNEGSKA (reference sequence). The CDR3 has 15 residues. The CDR3 is CSAFRAGGQGETQYF.

This chain connects TRBV7-8 to TRBJ1-1; TCRdb's D call, TRBD1, is unchecked because there is no DNA. The CDR3 totals 15 residues. Germline CDR1 reads SGHVS; CDR2 reads FQNEAQ. CDR3 region: CASSFPRGLDTEAFF.

The CDR3 is CASSLPGLGQYF. The J gene is TRBJ2-3, the V gene TRBV7-9. Per the germline V gene, CDR1 is SEHNR and CDR2 is FQNEAQ (reference sequence). The CDR3 covers 12 residues. Together with reference TRBV7-9 and TRBJ2-3, the CDR3 gives the full variable domain: DTGVSQNPRHKITKRGQNVTFRCDPISEHNRLYWYRQTLGQGPEFLTYFQNEAQLEKSRLLSDRFSAERPKGSFSTLEIQRTEQGDSAMYLCASSLPGLGQYFGPGTRLTVL.

This sequence joins TRBV7-2 and TRBJ2-5; the D call from TCRdb, TRBD1, cannot be confirmed without DNA. The CDR3 covers 12 residues. The V gene's germline CDR1 is SGHTA and CDR2 FQGNSA. CDR3 amino acids: CASSFRAETQYF.

The chain joins TRBV12-3 or TRBV12-4 to TRBJ2-3. This CDR3 contains 17 residues. CDR3 protein: CASSLTDPRIATDTQYF.

The chain carries TRBV4-3 and TRBJ1-2. Germline V gene sequence: CDR1 LGHNA, CDR2 YSLEER. The CDR3 is 11 residues long. The CDR3 loop is CASSQDEVRTF.

The V call is TRBV3-1, the J call TRBJ2-1. CDR3 size: 11 residues. Germline-derived CDR1 and CDR2 are LGHDT and YNNKEL (reference sequence). CDR3 residues: CASSQVTEQFF.

This rearrangement joins TRBV7-8 to TRBJ2-7; as DNA is missing, the TRBD2 call by TCRdb cannot be tested. The CDR3 length is 14 residues. Germline-derived CDR1 and CDR2 are SGHVS and FQNEAQ. The CDR3 protein is CASSAVRTGYEQYF.

This chain uses TRBV5-1 with TRBJ1-1; TCRdb's assignment of TRBD1 cannot be checked, as there is no DNA. The CDR3 is made up of 13 amino acids. Germline V CDR1 and CDR2: SGHRS, YFSETQ. The CDR3 here is CASGTGPNTEAFF.

The chain is built from TRBV7-2 and TRBJ2-5; the D gene TCRdb calls, TRBD1, cannot be checked with no DNA. This CDR3 comprises 14 residues. Germline values: CDR1 SGHTA, CDR2 FQGNSA. CDR3 sequence reads: CASSSRVKEETQYF.